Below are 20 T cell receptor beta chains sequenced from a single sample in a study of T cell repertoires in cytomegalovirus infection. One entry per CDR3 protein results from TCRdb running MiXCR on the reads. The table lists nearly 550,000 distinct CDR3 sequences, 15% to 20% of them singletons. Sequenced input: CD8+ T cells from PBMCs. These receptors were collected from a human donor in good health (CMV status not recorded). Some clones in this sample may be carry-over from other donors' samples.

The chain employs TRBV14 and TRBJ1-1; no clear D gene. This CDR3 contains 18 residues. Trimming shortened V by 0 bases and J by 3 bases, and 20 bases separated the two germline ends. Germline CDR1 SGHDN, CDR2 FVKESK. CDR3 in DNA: TGTGCCAGCAGCCAAGAGTTCGGCAGGCGGAAGAAGGACACTGAAGCTTTCTTT. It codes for CASSQEFGRRKKDTEAFF.

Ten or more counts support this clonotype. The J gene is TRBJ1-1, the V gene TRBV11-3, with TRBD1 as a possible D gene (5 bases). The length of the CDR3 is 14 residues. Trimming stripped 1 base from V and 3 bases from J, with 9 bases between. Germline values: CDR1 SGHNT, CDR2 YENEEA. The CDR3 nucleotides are TGTGCCAGCAGCTTAGGGGAGGGGTACACTGAAGCTTTCTTT. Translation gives CASSLGEGYTEAFF.

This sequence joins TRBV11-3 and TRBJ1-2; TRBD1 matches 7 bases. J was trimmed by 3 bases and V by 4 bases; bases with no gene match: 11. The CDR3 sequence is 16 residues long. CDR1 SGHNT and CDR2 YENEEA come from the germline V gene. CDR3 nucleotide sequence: TGTGCCAGCAGCTCCTTGGAGGGGGCGTGGGACTATGGCTACACCTTC. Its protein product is CASSSLEGAWDYGYTF.

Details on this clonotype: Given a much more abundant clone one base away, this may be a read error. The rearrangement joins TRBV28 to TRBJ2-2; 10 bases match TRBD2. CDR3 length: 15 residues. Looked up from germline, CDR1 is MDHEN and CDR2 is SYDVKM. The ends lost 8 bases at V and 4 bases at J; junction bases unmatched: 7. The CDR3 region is CASGTSGTSTGELFF. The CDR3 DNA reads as TGTGCCAGCGGAACTAGCGGGACGAGCACCGGGGAGCTGTTTTTT. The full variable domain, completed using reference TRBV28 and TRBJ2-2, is DVKVTQSSRYLVKRTGEKVFLECVQDMDHENMFWYRQDPGLGLRLIYFSYDVKMKEKGDIPEGYSVSREKKERFSLILESASTNQTSMYLCASGTSGTSTGELFFGEGSRLTVL.

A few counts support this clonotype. CDR3: CASSSSLEGARQPQHF. Here the CDR3 DNA reads TGTGCCAGCAGCTCATCCCTAGAAGGAGCCCGGCAGCCCCAGCATTTT. The chain recombines TRBV13 with TRBJ1-5, with unresolved D. CDR3 length: 16 residues. Trimming stripped 4 bases from V and 7 bases from J, with 20 bases between. From germline, CDR1 is PRHDT and CDR2 FYEKMQ (reference sequence). Full variable domain (missing parts from reference TRBV13 and TRBJ1-5): AAGVIQSPRHLIKEKRETATLKCYPIPRHDTVYWYQQGPGQDPQFLISFYEKMQSDKGSIPDRFSAQQFSDYHSELNMSSLELGDSALYFCASSSSLEGARQPQHFGDGTRLSIL.

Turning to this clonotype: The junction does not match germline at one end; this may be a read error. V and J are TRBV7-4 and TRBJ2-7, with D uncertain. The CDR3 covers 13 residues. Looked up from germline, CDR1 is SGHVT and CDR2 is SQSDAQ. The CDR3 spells CASSSTYGYVQDF. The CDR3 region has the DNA TGTGCCAGCAGCTCAACTTACGGCTACGTGCAGGACTTC.

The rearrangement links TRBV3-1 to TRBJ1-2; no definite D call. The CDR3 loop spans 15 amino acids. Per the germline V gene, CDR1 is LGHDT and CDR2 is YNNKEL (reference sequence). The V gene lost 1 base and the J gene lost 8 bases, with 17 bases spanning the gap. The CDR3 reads CASSQAPPGANGYTF. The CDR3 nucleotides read TGTGCCAGCAGCCAAGCCCCCCCCGGCGCGAACGGCTACACCTTC.

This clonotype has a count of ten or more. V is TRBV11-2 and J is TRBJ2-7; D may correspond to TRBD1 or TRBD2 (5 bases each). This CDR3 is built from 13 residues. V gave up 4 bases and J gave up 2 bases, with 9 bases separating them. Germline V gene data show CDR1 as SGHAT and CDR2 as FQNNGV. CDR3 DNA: TGTGCCAGCAGCTCGGGACGGGCCTACGAGCAGTACTTC. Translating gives CASSSGRAYEQYF.

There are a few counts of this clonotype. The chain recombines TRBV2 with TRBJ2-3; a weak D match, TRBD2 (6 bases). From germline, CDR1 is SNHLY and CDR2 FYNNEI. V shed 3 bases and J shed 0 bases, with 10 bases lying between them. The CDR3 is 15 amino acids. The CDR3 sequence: CASSDVGLSTDTQYF. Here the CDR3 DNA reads TGTGCCAGCAGTGATGTGGGACTTAGCACAGATACGCAGTATTTT.

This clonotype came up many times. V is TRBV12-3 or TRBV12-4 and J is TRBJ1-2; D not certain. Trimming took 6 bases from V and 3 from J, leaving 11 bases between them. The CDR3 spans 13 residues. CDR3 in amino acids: CASRSSWDYGYTF. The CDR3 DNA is TGTGCCAGCAGATCTAGTTGGGACTATGGCTACACCTTC.

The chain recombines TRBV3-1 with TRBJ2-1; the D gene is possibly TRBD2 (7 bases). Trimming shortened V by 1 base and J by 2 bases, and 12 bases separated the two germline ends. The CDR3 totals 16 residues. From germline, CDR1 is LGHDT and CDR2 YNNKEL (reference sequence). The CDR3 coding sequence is TGTGCCAGCAGCCAAGGTGGGGGGGGCCCCTACAATGAGCAGTTCTTC. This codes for CASSQGGGGPYNEQFF.

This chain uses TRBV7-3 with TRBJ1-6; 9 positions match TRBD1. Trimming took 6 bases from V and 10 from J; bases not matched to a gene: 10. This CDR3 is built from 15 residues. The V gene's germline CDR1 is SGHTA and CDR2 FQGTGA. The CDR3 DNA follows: TGTGCCAGCAGTCACACCGGGACAGGGTGGTCACCCCTCCACTTT. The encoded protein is CASSHTGTGWSPLHF.

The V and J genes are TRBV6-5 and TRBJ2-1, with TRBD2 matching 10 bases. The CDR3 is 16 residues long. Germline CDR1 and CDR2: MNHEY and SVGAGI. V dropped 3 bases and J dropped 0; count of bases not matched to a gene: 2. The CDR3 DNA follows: TGTGCCAGCAGTTATACTAGCGGGGACTCCTACAATGAGCAGTTCTTC. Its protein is CASSYTSGDSYNEQFF.

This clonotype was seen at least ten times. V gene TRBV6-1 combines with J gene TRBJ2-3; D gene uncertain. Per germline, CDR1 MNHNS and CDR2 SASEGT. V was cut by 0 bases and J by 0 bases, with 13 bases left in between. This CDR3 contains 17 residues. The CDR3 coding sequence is TGTGCCAGCAGTGAAGCGATAACAGAAACTAGCACAGATACGCAGTATTTT. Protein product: CASSEAITETSTDTQYF.

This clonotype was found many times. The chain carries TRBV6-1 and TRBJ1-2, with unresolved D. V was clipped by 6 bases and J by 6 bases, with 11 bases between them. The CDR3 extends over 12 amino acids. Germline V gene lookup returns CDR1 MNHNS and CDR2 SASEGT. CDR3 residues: CASRSGSDGYTF. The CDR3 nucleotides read TGTGCCAGCAGATCCGGTTCCGATGGCTACACCTTC.

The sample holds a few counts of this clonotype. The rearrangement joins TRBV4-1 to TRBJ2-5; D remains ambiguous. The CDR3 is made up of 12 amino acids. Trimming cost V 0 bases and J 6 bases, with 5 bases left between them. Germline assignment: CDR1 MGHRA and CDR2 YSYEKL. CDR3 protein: CASSQDRKTQYF. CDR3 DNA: TGCGCCAGCAGCCAAGATAGGAAGACCCAGTACTTC.

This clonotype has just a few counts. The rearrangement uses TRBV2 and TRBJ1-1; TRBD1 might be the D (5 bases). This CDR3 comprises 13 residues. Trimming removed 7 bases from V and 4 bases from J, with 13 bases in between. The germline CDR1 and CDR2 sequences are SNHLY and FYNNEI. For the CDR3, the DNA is TGTGCCAGCATCACCTGGGGGGGCACTGAAGCTTTCTTT. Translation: CASITWGGTEAFF.

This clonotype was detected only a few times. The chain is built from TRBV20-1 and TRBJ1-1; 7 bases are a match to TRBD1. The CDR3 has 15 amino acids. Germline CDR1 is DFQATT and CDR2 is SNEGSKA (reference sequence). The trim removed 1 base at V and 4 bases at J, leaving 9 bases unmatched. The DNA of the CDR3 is TGCAGTGCTAGAGCCATAGGAGGGGGCCCCACTGAAGCTTTCTTT. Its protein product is CSARAIGGGPTEAFF.

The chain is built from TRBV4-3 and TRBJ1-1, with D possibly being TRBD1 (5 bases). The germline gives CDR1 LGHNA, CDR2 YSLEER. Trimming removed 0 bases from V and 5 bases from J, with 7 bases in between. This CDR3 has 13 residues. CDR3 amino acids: CASSQEGETEAFF. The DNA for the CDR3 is TGCGCCAGCAGCCAAGAAGGGGAAACTGAAGCTTTCTTT.

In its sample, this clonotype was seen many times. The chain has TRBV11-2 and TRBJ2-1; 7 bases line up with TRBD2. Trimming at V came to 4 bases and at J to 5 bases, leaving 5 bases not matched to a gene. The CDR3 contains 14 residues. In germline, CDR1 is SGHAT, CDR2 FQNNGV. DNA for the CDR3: TGTGCCAGCAGCTGGGAAGCGGGAAACAATGAGCAGTTCTTC. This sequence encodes CASSWEAGNNEQFF.